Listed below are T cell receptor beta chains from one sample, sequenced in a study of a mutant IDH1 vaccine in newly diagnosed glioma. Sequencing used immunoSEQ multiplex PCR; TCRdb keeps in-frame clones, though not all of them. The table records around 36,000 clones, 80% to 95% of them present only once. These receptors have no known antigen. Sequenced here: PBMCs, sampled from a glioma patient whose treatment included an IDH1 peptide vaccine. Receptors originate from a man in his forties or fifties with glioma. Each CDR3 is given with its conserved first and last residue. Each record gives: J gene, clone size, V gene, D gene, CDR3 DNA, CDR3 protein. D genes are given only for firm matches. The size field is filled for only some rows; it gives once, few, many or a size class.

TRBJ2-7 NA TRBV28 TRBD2 TGTGCCAGCAGTCCGCGGCCGGGGGGAGGATCATCCGAGCAGTACTTC CASSPRPGGGSSEQYF
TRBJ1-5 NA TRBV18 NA TGTGCCAGCTCGCCCGCGACCGGTATTGGCAATCAGCCCCAGCATTTT CASSPATGIGNQPQHF
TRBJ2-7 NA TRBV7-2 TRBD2 TGTGCCAGCAGCTTAATGTCTAGCGGGGGGCCCTCATTTCGCGAGCAGTACTTC CASSLMSSGGPSFREQYF
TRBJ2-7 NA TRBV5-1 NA TGCGCCAGCAGCGGGGCTCCACCGACCTACGAGCAGTACTTC CASSGAPPTYEQYF
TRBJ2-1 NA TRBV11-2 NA TGTGCCAGCAGCTTAGCCACTTACAATGAGCAGTTCTTC CASSLATYNEQFF
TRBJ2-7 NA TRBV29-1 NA TGCAGCGTTGAAGATACGGGCAGGGGTTACGAGCAGTACTTC CSVEDTGRGYEQYF
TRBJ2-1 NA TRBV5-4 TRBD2 TGTGCCAGCAGCCCAACTAGCGGGGGCTACAATGAGCAGTTCTTC CASSPTSGGYNEQFF
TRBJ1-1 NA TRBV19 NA TGTGCCAGTACCCCCTTTTATAGCGGGGCTGTGAACACTGAAGCTTTCTTT CASTPFYSGAVNTEAFF
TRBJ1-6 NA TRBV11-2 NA TGTGCCAGCAGCTATACAACAGGGATGAATTCACCCCTCCACTTT CASSYTTGMNSPLHF
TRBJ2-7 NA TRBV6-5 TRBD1 TGTGCCAGCAGTTACTCTGGGACAGGGGGTGAGCAGTACTTC CASSYSGTGGEQYF
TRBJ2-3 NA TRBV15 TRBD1 TGTGCCACCAGCAGTCTCGGACAGGGGGTTGCAGATACGCAGTATTTT CATSSLGQGVADTQYF
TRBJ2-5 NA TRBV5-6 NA TGTGCCAGCAGCTTAGGGACCGGAAAGGGGGAGACCCAGTACTTC CASSLGTGKGETQYF
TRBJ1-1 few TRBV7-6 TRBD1 TGTGCCAGCAGCCCACTAGTCGGGACAGTGAACACTGAAGCTTTCTTT CASSPLVGTVNTEAFF
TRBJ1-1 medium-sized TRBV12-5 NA TGTGCTAGTGGTTTGGGCCGCACTGAAGCTTTCTTT CASGLGRTEAFF
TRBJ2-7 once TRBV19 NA TGTGCCAGTAGTAGCAAGTCCTACGAGCAGTACTTC CASSSKSYEQYF
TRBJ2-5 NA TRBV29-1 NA TGCAGCGCAGGGCCCCAAGAGACCCAGTACTTC CSAGPQETQYF
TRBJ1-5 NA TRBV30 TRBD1 TGTGCCTGGAGTGCAACGCGGACAGGTCGGAGCAATCAGCCCCAGCATTTT CAWSATRTGRSNQPQHF
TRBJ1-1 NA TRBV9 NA TGTGCCAGCAGCGCCTTGACAGGGAACACTGAAGCTTTCTTT CASSALTGNTEAFF
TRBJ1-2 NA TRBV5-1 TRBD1 TGCGCCAGCAGCCCAGAATTCGGGACAGGAAACTATGGCTACACCTTC CASSPEFGTGNYGYTF
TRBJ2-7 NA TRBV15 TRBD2 TGTGCCACCAGCAGAGAGGGGGGAGGGTACGAGCAGTACTTC CATSREGGGYEQYF
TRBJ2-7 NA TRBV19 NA TGTGCCAGTAGTATTACCAGGTCCTACGAGCAGTACTTC CASSITRSYEQYF
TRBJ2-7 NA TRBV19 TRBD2 TGTGCCAGTAGTATTTCTGGGGAGGGTGTCGACGAGCAGTACTTC CASSISGEGVDEQYF
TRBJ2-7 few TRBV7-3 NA TGTGCCAGCAGCTCCTACGAGCAGTACTTC CASSSYEQYF
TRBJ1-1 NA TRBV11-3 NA TGTGCCAGCAGCTTAGGGCCGAACACTGAAGCTTTCTTT CASSLGPNTEAFF
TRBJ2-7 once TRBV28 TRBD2 TGTGCCAGCAGCTCGCCGGGGGGAACGAACGAGCAGTACTTC CASSSPGGTNEQYF
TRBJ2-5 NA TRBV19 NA TGTGCCAGTGCCGGACCGGGTCTGACCCAGTACTTC CASAGPGLTQYF
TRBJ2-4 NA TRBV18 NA TGTGCCAGCTCACCAATAGGGGGGACCCAAAACATTCAGTACTTC CASSPIGGTQNIQYF
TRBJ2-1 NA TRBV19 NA TGTGCCAGTAGTACCCGATTGGGTATGAATGAGCAGTTCTTC CASSTRLGMNEQFF
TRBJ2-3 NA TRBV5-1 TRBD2 TGCGCCAGCAGCTTAACGGCTAGCGGGAGGTTGGCAGATACGCAGTATTTT CASSLTASGRLADTQYF
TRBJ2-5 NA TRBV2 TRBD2 TGTGCCAGCAAACAGCGGGAGGGCGGGGGAGAGACCCAGTACTTC CASKQREGGGETQYF
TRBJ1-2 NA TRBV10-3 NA TGTGCCATCAGCTCCGGGACATATGGCTACACCTTC CAISSGTYGYTF